One and the same sample provided the 24 T cell receptor beta chains below, sequenced in a study of shared clonotypes between healthy human individuals. CD45RO-negative, CCR7-positively selected cells formed the naive CD8 fraction, excluding terminally differentiated effector memory CD45RA+ cells. Sequenced by immunoSEQ multiplex PCR; TCRdb stores in-frame clones only, minus some. The table has about 2 million clones, approximately 94% seen once. The source material was naive CD8+ T cells sorted from blood. These receptors were obtained from a man younger than 35 in good health.

This chain links TRBV9 with TRBJ2-2, with D tentatively TRBD2 (6 bases). Germline V lookup: CDR1 SGDLS, CDR2 YYNGEE. The CDR3 is 18 amino acids. Trimming left V 2 bases short and J 1 base short, with 18 bases between. Here the CDR3 reads CASSVVSGLLVNTGELFF. Here the CDR3 DNA reads TGTGCCAGCAGCGTCGTATCGGGACTTTTAGTGAACACCGGGGAGCTGTTTTTT.

Notes on this clone: This sample also contains other DNA sequences that code for the same CDR3. The chain carries TRBV7-9 and TRBJ2-7, with TRBD1 as a possible D gene (6 bases). The CDR3 length is 13 residues. Germline lookup yields CDR1 SEHNR and CDR2 FQNEAQ (reference sequence). V lost 1 base to trimming and J lost 4 bases, with 8 bases between them. The CDR3: CASSLGTAYEQYF. The DNA for the CDR3 is TGTGCCAGCAGCTTAGGGACAGCATACGAGCAGTACTTC. The whole variable domain, filled in from reference TRBV7-9 and TRBJ2-7, reads DTGVSQNPRHKITKRGQNVTFRCDPISEHNRLYWYRQTLGQGPEFLTYFQNEAQLEKSRLLSDRFSAERPKGSFSTLEIQRTEQGDSAMYLCASSLGTAYEQYFGPGTRLTVT.

The rearrangement uses TRBV6-4 and TRBJ1-2; possible D gene TRBD1, 5 bases. This CDR3 is 13 amino acids long. Trimming stripped 6 bases from V and 5 bases from J, with 13 bases between. Germline values: CDR1 MRHNA, CDR2 SNTAGT. CDR3 sequence (DNA): TGTGCCAGCAGCGAGGGACGAGGGTATGGCTACACCTTC. Amino acid sequence: CASSEGRGYGYTF.

This chain connects TRBV7-6 to TRBJ2-1; TRBD2 aligns across 10 bases. Germline V gene sequence: CDR1 SGHVS, CDR2 FNYEAQ. The CDR3 is 16 amino acids. J gave up 7 bases and V 5 bases, and 11 bases lay outside the gene matches. CDR3 loop: CASSPSLSGRGNEQFF. In nucleotides, the CDR3 is TGTGCCAGCAGCCCGAGCCTCAGCGGGAGGGGGAATGAGCAGTTCTTC.

This chain connects TRBV4-1 to TRBJ2-1; 9 bases agree with TRBD1. The germline gives CDR1 MGHRA, CDR2 YSYEKL. The CDR3 totals 16 residues. Unmatched junction bases numbered 10, after V lost 4 bases and J lost 6 bases. CDR3 residues: CASSPRDRDRVNEQFF. DNA for the CDR3: TGCGCCAGCAGCCCCCGGGACAGGGACCGGGTCAATGAGCAGTTCTTC.

About this clone: Other DNA variants within this sample encode the same CDR3. The J gene is TRBJ2-3, the V gene TRBV28; TRBD2 might be the D (6 bases). The germline V gene encodes CDR1 MDHEN and CDR2 SYDVKM. Trimming left V 3 bases short and J 0 bases short, with 7 bases between. The CDR3 is 14 residues long. CDR3 nucleotide sequence: TGTGCCAGCAGTTTTCGGGGGAGCACAGATACGCAGTATTTT. It translates to CASSFRGSTDTQYF.

The chain employs TRBV28 and TRBJ2-7; D uncertain. Looked up from germline, CDR1 is MDHEN and CDR2 is SYDVKM. CDR3 length: 11 residues. Trimming cost V 3 bases and J 7 bases, with 7 bases left between them. The CDR3 sequence: CASSFHDEQYF. For the CDR3, the DNA is TGTGCCAGCAGTTTCCATGATGAGCAGTACTTC.

The V and J genes are TRBV29-1 and TRBJ2-1; 8 bases are a match to TRBD2. V shed 6 bases, J shed 4 bases, and the junction held 11 bases outside the gene matches. This CDR3 is 15 amino acids long. Germline V lookup: CDR1 SQVTM, CDR2 ANQGSEA. Here the CDR3 reads CSVASGREAYNEQFF. The CDR3 nucleotides read TGCAGCGTCGCCTCGGGGCGGGAGGCGTACAATGAGCAGTTCTTC.

The J gene is TRBJ2-1, the V gene TRBV5-4, with D tentatively TRBD2 (6 bases). Trimming took 4 bases from V and 4 from J, leaving 15 bases between them. The CDR3 is 15 amino acids. Germline CDR1 and CDR2: SGHNT and YYREEE (reference sequence). The CDR3 nucleotides read TGTGCCAGCAGCATGCTAGCGACTAGTTACAATGAGCAGTTCTTC. This translates into CASSMLATSYNEQFF.

The chain combines TRBV6-5 with TRBJ2-2; 7 bases match TRBD1. The germline V gene has CDR1 MNHEY and CDR2 SVGAGI. Germline trimming cut 4 bases from V and 0 bases from J; bases unmatched to any gene: 5. The CDR3 covers 16 residues. This CDR3 reads CASSSWDSANTGELFF. The CDR3 DNA reads as TGTGCCAGCAGTTCCTGGGACAGCGCGAACACCGGGGAGCTGTTTTTT.

The chain combines TRBV10-3 with TRBJ2-2; D gene uncertain. The germline V gene has CDR1 ENHRY and CDR2 SYGVKD. This CDR3 has 12 residues. V lost 10 bases and J 5 bases, leaving 11 bases between the germline ends. Written as DNA, the CDR3 is TGTGCCACCCGTCCCAGTACCGGGGAGCTGTTTTTT. Its translation is CATRPSTGELFF.

In regard to this clone: Within the sample, other DNA sequences also encode this same CDR3. This chain links TRBV6-5 with TRBJ2-1; D uncertain. Trimming took off 0 bases at V and 2 bases at J, with 2 bases between the two ends. The CDR3 runs to 13 residues. The germline V gene has CDR1 MNHEY and CDR2 SVGAGI. The CDR3: CASSYSAYNEQFF. DNA of the CDR3: TGTGCCAGCAGTTACTCCGCCTACAATGAGCAGTTCTTC.

This chain joins TRBV27 and TRBJ1-2; TRBD1 agrees at 7 bases. The CDR3 contains 14 residues. In germline, CDR1 is MNHEY, CDR2 SMNVEV (reference sequence). V lost 6 bases, J lost 8 bases, and 12 bases stayed unmatched. As DNA, the CDR3 is TGTGCCAGCAGACCACAGGGGTTTCTAGGGGGCTACACCTTC. Its protein is CASRPQGFLGGYTF.

V gene TRBV1 combines with J gene TRBJ1-5. TRBV1 is an annotated pseudogene. The CDR3 has 12 amino acids. CDR3 residues: CTSSLRNQPQHF. In DNA, the CDR3 is TGCACCAGCAGCCTAAGAAATCAGCCCCAGCATTTT.

The rearrangement links TRBV7-6 to TRBJ2-7; no clear D. The CDR3 is 13 amino acids. The germline CDR1 and CDR2 sequences are SGHVS and FNYEAQ. Trimming removed 5 bases at V and 2 bases at J, with 10 bases between. The DNA for the CDR3 is TGTGCCAGCAGCCCGAATTCAGCCTACGAGCAGTACTTC. This gives the protein CASSPNSAYEQYF. Based on the CDR3 plus reference TRBV7-6 and TRBJ2-7, the full variable domain is GAGVSQSPRYKVTKRGQDVALRCDPISGHVSLYWYRQALGQGPEFLTYFNYEAQQDKSGLPNDRFSAERPEGSISTLTIQRTEQRDSAMYRCASSPNSAYEQYFGPGTRLTVT.

The chain employs TRBV10-2 and TRBJ1-1; a weak D match, TRBD1 (5 bases). Germline V gene lookup returns CDR1 WSHSY and CDR2 SAAADI. Trimming pared 3 bases from V and 0 bases from J, leaving 8 bases between. The CDR3 contains 14 residues. CDR3 protein: CASSDWTMNTEAFF. In nucleotides, the CDR3 is TGCGCCAGCAGTGATTGGACAATGAACACTGAAGCTTTCTTT.

This clone was found a few times. This chain uses TRBV5-4 with TRBJ1-2; 10 bases match TRBD1. V shed 0 bases and J 5 bases; nucleotides not matched to a gene: 4. This CDR3 region has 15 residues. Per germline, CDR1 SGHNT and CDR2 YYREEE (reference sequence). The CDR3 region is CASSLGDRGPYGYTF. The DNA for the CDR3 is TGTGCCAGCAGCTTGGGAGACAGGGGGCCGTATGGCTACACCTTC.

The genes are TRBV27 and TRBJ1-5, with no clear D. Trimming took 3 bases from V and 6 from J, leaving 9 bases between them. CDR1 and CDR2 (germline): MNHEY, SMNVEV (reference sequence). The CDR3 covers 13 residues. CDR3 coding DNA: TGTGCCAGCAGTTTTTCTAAGACTCAGCCCCAGCATTTT. It codes for CASSFSKTQPQHF.

The rearrangement joins TRBV5-6 to TRBJ1-2, with unresolved D. V was clipped by 0 bases and J by 2 bases, with 8 bases between them. CDR1 is SGHDT, CDR2 YYEEEE, per germline. The CDR3 extends over 14 amino acids. In nucleotides, the CDR3 is TGTGCCAGCAGCTTGGGTATCGGGAACTATGGCTACACCTTC. Protein: CASSLGIGNYGYTF.

The V and J genes are TRBV10-3 and TRBJ2-3; TRBD2 aligns across 14 bases. V lost 6 bases, J lost 6 bases, and 14 bases stayed unmatched. CDR3 size: 18 residues. Germline-derived CDR1 and CDR2 are ENHRY and SYGVKD. CDR3 in DNA: TGTGCCATCAGGCCCGGGACTAGCGGGGGCGCGATGGTCGATACGCAGTATTTT. Amino acid sequence: CAIRPGTSGGAMVDTQYF.

The chain is built from TRBV27 and TRBJ1-6, with unresolved D. V lost 3 bases, J lost 10 bases, and 7 bases lay in between. Germline CDR1 is MNHEY and CDR2 is SMNVEV (reference sequence). The CDR3 runs to 12 residues. The CDR3 is CASSFFASPLHF. CDR3 bases: TGTGCCAGCAGTTTTTTCGCCTCACCCCTCCACTTT.

This sequence joins TRBV27 and TRBJ1-5, with D unresolved. Trimming removed 6 bases from V and 1 base from J, with 13 bases in between. The V gene's germline CDR1 is MNHEY and CDR2 SMNVEV (reference sequence). This CDR3 is built from 15 residues. The CDR3 DNA sequence: TGTGCCAGCAGGGGAATCGCGGGGAGCAATCAGCCCCAGCATTTT. Its protein product is CASRGIAGSNQPQHF.

In DNA, the CDR3 is TGTGCCAGCAGCTTGGGGACAGGGGGAGGTCAGCCCCAGCATTTT. Protein: CASSLGTGGGQPQHF. The chain is built from TRBV5-8 and TRBJ1-5, with 10 bases matching TRBD1. After removal of 0 bases from V and 6 bases from J, the junction contained 3 bases not matched to a gene. The CDR3 is 15 residues long. Germline-derived CDR1 and CDR2 are SGHTS and YDEGEE.

V usage is TRBV10-3 and J usage is TRBJ2-7; the match to TRBD2 covers 10 bases. CDR3 size: 15 residues. V lost 11 bases to trimming and J lost 7 bases; unmatched junction nucleotides: 17. Germline V gene sequence: CDR1 ENHRY, CDR2 SYGVKD. The CDR3 DNA sequence: TGTGCCGTAGCCGGGACTAGCGATCCACGGGCGGAGCAGTACTTC. It is translated as CAVAGTSDPRAEQYF.